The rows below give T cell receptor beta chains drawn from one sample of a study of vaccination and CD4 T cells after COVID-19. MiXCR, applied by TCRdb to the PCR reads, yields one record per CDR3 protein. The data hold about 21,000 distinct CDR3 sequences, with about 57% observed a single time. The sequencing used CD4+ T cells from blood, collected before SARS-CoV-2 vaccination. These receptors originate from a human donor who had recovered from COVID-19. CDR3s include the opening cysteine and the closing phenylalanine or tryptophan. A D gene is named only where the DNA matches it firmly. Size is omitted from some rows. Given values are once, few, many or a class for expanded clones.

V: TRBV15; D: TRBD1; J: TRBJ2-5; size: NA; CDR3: CATSRTGGWETQYF; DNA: TGTGCCACCAGCAGGACAGGGGGCTGGGAGACCCAGTACTTC
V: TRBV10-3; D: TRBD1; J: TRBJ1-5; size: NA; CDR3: CATRWGQGAGNQPQHF; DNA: TGTGCCACGCGGTGGGGACAGGGGGCTGGAAATCAGCCCCAGCATTTT
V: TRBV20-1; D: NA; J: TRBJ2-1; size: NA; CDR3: CSARDLGRIYNEQFF; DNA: TGCAGTGCTAGAGATCTTGGACGGATTTACAATGAGCAGTTCTTC
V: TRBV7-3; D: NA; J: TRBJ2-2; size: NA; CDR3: CASSLRGGSNTGELFF; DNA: TGTGCCAGCAGCTTAAGGGGAGGCTCCAACACCGGGGAGCTGTTTTTT
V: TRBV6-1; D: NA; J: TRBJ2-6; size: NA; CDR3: CASRDEWAGANVLTF; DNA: TGTGCCAGCAGGGACGAGTGGGCTGGGGCCAACGTCCTGACTTTC
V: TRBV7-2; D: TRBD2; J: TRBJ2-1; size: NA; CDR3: CASSPTRTSGQQFF; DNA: TGTGCCAGCAGCCCAACCCGTACTAGCGGGCAGCAGTTCTTC
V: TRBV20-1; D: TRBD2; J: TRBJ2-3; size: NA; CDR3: CSAIPSGGSGRGSSTDTQYF; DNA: TGCAGTGCTATCCCTTCTGGTGGGAGCGGGAGAGGATCTAGCACAGATACGCAGTATTTT
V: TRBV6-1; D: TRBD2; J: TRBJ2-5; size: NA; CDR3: CASTRTSGQETQYF; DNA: TGTGCCAGCACCCGGACTAGCGGCCAAGAGACCCAGTACTTC
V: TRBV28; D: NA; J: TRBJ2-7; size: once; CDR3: CASSGQNYEQYF; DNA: TGTGCCAGTTCCGGACAGAACTACGAGCAGTACTTC
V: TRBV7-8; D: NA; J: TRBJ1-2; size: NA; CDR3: CASSLGRRRGANGYTF; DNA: TGTGCCAGCAGCTTAGGTCGCCGCAGGGGCGCAAATGGCTACACCTTC
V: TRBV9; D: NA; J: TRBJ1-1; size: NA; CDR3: CASSAQKGGRVAFF; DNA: TGTGCCAGCAGCGCCCAGAAGGGGGGTCGCGTAGCTTTCTTT
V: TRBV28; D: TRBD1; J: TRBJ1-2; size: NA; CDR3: CASSSRQGNGYTF; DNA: TGTGCCAGCAGCTCCCGACAGGGGAATGGCTACACCTTC
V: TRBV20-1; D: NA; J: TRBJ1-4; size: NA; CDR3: CSARDSGTTNEKLFF; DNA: TGCAGTGCTAGAGATTCGGGGACAACTAATGAAAAACTGTTTTTT
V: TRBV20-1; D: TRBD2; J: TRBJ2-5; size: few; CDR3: CSARASGRAYQETQYF; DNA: TGCAGTGCTAGGGCTAGCGGGAGGGCGTACCAAGAGACCCAGTACTTC
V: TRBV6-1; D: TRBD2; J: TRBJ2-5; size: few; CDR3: CASKLAGGETQYF; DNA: TGTGCCAGCAAATTAGCGGGAGGCGAGACCCAGTACTTC
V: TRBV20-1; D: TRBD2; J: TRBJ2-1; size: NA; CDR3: CSATGWFGGRYNEQFF; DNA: TGCAGTGCTACGGGCTGGTTCGGCGGGAGGTACAATGAGCAGTTCTTC
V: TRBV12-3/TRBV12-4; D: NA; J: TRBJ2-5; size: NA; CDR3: CASSFFRDGTQYF; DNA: TGTGCCAGCAGTTTCTTCCGGGACGGGACCCAGTACTTC
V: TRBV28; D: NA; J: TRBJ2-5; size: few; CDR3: CASSSFRANQETQYF; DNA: TGTGCCAGCAGTTCGTTTCGGGCAAACCAAGAGACCCAGTACTTC
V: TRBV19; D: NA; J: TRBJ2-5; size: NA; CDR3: CASSIPGGREETQYF; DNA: TGTGCCAGTAGTATCCCCGGGGGCAGAGAAGAGACCCAGTACTTC
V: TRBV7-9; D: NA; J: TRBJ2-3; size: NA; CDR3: CASSPSGSTDTQYF; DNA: TGTGCCAGCAGCCCCAGCGGGAGCACAGATACGCAGTATTTT